The sequence of this TCR beta chain was determined in a study of CD8 T cells in Susac syndrome. Notes on the study in general: In Susac syndrome, the CD4+ T cell repertoires did not show clonal expansion.

Definite or probable Susac syndrome was diagnosed using recently defined diagnostic criteria. Random hexamers primed reverse transcription of about 0.45 to 1 ug RNA. TCR beta CDR3 was amplified by immunoSEQ covering 54 Vbeta and 13 Jbeta. Each CDR3 protein is one row after TCRdb ran MiXCR on the immunoSEQ multiplex PCR reads. The data show about 170,000 distinct CDR3 sequences, about 96% seen once. Regarding this clonotype: The target antigen is unknown.

The CDR3 contains 14 residues. V trimming: 8 bases; J trimming: 1 base; junction bases outside the gene matches: 4. Germline V gene lookup returns CDR1 MDHEN and CDR2 SYDVKM. The chain links TRBV28 to TRBJ2-2, with 7 bases matching TRBD1. This receptor was taken from a human donor with Susac syndrome. The sample consisted of CD4+ T cells from PBMCs. The chain's CDR3 is CASGRTGNTGELFF. The DNA of the CDR3 is TGTGCCAGCGGACGGACAGGGAACACCGGGGAGCTGTTTTTT.